This TCR beta chain was identified during a study of cytomegalovirus exposure and HLA in healthy donors. CDR3 length: 14 amino acids. The germline gives CDR1 SGHRS, CDR2 YFSETQ. The V end was cut by 1 base, the J end by 1 base, with 9 bases between. Amplification used 60 Vbeta primers and 13 Jbeta primers. Clones were sequenced by immunoSEQ multiplex PCR, and TCRdb holds only the in-frame ones, with some missing. The sample holds about 270,000 clones, roughly two thirds seen once. This chain links TRBV5-1 with TRBJ2-7; a weak D match, TRBD1 (5 bases). The source material was PBMCs. The receptor was derived from a female donor in good health and CMV-seronegative. This chain's CDR3 is CASSLQGKSYEQYF. The CDR3 DNA sequence: TGCGCCAGCAGCTTGCAGGGAAAATCCTACGAGCAGTACTTC.